This TCR beta chain is from a study of blood T cell repertoires in COVID-19. The V end lost 3 bases, the J end lost 9 bases, and 16 bases lay between the germline ends. The CDR3 spans 14 residues. CDR1 and CDR2 (germline): SGHRS, YFSETQ. Clones were sequenced by immunoSEQ multiplex PCR, and TCRdb holds only the in-frame ones, with some missing. The sample consists of some 190,000 clones, roughly 84% of them appearing once. In its sample, this clone was seen a few times. The TCR comes from a woman aged 35 to 49 who had recovered from COVID-19. The chain combines TRBV5-1 with TRBJ2-1; possible D gene TRBD2, 6 bases. What was sequenced was peripheral blood. The CDR3 loop is CASSSSLERVEQFF. CDR3 DNA sequence: TGCGCCAGCAGCTCAAGCCTTGAGCGGGTTGAGCAGTTCTTC.